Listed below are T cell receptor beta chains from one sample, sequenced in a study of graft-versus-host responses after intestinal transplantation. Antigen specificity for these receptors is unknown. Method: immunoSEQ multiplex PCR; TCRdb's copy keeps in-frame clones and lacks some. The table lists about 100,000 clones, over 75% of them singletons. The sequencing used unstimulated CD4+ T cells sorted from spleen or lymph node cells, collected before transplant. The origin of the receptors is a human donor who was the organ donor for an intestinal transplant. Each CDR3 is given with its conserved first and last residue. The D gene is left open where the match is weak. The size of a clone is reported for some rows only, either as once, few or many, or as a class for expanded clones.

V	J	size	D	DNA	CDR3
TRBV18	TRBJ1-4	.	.	TGTGCCAGCTCACCCTCGGGGGAGTTGATCGAAAAACTGTTTTTT	CASSPSGELIEKLFF
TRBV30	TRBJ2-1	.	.	TGTGCCTGGAGTGTGGTCAATGAGCAGTTCTTC	CAWSVVNEQFF
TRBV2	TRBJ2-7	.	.	TGTGCCAGCAGTCTGGCGATGGGCTCCTACGAGCAGTACTTC	CASSLAMGSYEQYF
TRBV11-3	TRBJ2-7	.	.	TGTGCCAGCAGCCCATCCTCCGGGGGAACCTACGAGCAGTACTTC	CASSPSSGGTYEQYF
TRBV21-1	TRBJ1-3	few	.	TGTGCCAGCAGCAGGGGCGGAGTAGACACCATATATTTT	CASSRGGVDTIYF
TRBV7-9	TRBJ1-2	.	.	TGTGCCAGCAGCCCGGGGGATTTCAATGGCTACACCTTC	CASSPGDFNGYTF
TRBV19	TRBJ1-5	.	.	TGTGCCAGTAGTATAGGGAGGGGACTTAGGAATCAGCCCCAGCATTTT	CASSIGRGLRNQPQHF
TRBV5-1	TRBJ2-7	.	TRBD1	TGCGCCAGCAGCCCCTCAGGGGGTCCCTACGAGCAGTACTTC	CASSPSGGPYEQYF
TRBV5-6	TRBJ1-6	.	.	TGTGCCAGCAGCTTGTCAGGGGCGCCTAATTCACCCCTCCACTTT	CASSLSGAPNSPLHF
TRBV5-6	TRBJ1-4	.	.	TGTGCCAGCAGCTTGAGCTCCGACGGTGAAAAACTGTTTTTT	CASSLSSDGEKLFF
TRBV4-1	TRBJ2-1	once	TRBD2	TGCGCCAGCAGACTACGGGGGGGCCGACGCGATGAGCAGTTCTTC	CASRLRGGRRDEQFF